The 5 T cell receptor beta chains in this list originate from one sample, sequenced in a study of blood T cell repertoires in COVID-19. Method: immunoSEQ multiplex PCR; TCRdb's copy keeps in-frame clones and lacks some. The table has around 58,000 clones, about 90% seen once. Sequenced input: peripheral blood. These receptors were taken from a man aged 55 to 70 with active COVID-19.

This chain links TRBV14 with TRBJ1-2; D unresolved. This CDR3 is built from 13 residues. The ends were cut back, 2 bases at V and 4 bases at J, with 8 bases in the middle. Germline CDR1 SGHDN, CDR2 FVKESK. CDR3 loop: CASSQKIGYGYTF. CDR3 DNA sequence: TGTGCCAGCAGCCAAAAAATCGGCTATGGCTACACCTTC.

This rearrangement joins TRBV6-6 to TRBJ2-7, with 10 bases that match TRBD2. The CDR3 totals 14 residues. The V segment lost 6 bases and the J segment 0 bases; nucleotides outside the gene matches: 2. CDR1 and CDR2 from the germline V gene are MNHNY and SVGAGI (reference sequence). The CDR3, as DNA: TGTGCCAGCAGCTCTAGCGGGAGCTCCTACGAGCAGTACTTC. Its translation: CASSSSGSSYEQYF.

The V and J genes are TRBV7-9 and TRBJ2-2; D might be TRBD1 (6 bases). Per the germline V gene, CDR1 is SEHNR and CDR2 is FQNEAQ (reference sequence). This CDR3 has 16 amino acids. The ends were cut back, 5 bases at V and 3 bases at J, with 16 bases in the middle. The CDR3 bases are TGTGCCAGCAGCCGGGTGGGATCAGGGGACACCGGGGAGCTGTTTTTT. Its translation is CASSRVGSGDTGELFF.

V and J are TRBV20-1 and TRBJ2-2; no clear D. CDR1 DFQATT and CDR2 SNEGSKA come from the germline V gene (reference sequence). The CDR3 spans 11 residues. The germline V and J ends were trimmed by 6 bases and 5 bases, with 7 bases remaining between them. The CDR3 nucleotides read TGCAGTGCGAGGCAGACCGGGGAGCTGTTTTTT. Residues: CSARQTGELFF.

This chain connects TRBV27 to TRBJ2-2; TRBD1 matches 8 bases. The CDR3 is 14 amino acids. CDR1 MNHEY and CDR2 SMNVEV come from the germline V gene (reference sequence). With 6 bases clipped from V and 4 bases from J, the junction kept 4 bases outside the gene matches. CDR3 nucleotide sequence: TGTGCCAGCAGGAAAACAGGGGGCACCGGGGAGCTGTTTTTT. Protein product: CASRKTGGTGELFF.